This T cell receptor beta chain stems from a study of T cells in Graves' hyperthyroidism and ophthalmopathy (dated by TCRdb to 2018 to 2020). Regarding the research as a whole: Peripheral blood was collected at initial diagnosis, before any treatment. A discovery cohort of about a hundred patients, roughly 43 with Graves' ophthalmopathy and about 60 with stable Graves' hyperthyroidism, was used to find distinguishing TCR V-J signatures. Prospective prediction of ophthalmopathy was tested in an independent validation cohort of 18 to 20 hyperthyroidism patients and 15 to 17 patients who later progressed to ophthalmopathy. The roughly 94 discovery patients were randomly divided into training and test sets at a 7:3 ratio. In addition, the study compared T-cell repertoires in thyroid tissue and in blood from five or six Graves' hyperthyroidism patients. Following sampling, methimazole starting at 30 mg daily was given to hyperthyroidism patients, and high-dose intravenous methylprednisolone was given to ophthalmopathy patients. The paper reports TCR Vbeta CDR3 sequencing of about 140 peripheral blood samples: fewer than 50 ophthalmopathy, 75 to 80 hyperthyroidism and around 17 progressor patients.

A patient counted as having stable Graves' hyperthyroidism if no progression to ophthalmopathy occurred over 18 months of follow-up. Hyperthyroidism patients were newly diagnosed, had a disease duration of under 2 months, and were aged 18 to 65 years. Exclusion was applied to patients with uncontrolled infections, other autoimmune diseases, pregnancy or lactation. Clinical symptoms, serum thyroxine and TRAb, thyroid ultrasound, and orbital computed tomography formed the basis for the diagnoses. Ficoll-Paque density gradient centrifugation was used to isolate PBMCs from 9.5 to 10 ml of fresh peripheral blood. Trizol reagent was used to extract total RNA, and RNA quality was then checked on an Agilent 2100 Bioanalyzer. Paper-wide results and their limitations: Blood samples also contained most of the expanded thyroid clonotypes (frequency above 0.001), which suggests that blood repertoires may reflect thyroid immune responses. No statistical method was used to fix the sample size in advance, and group allocation was not hidden from the investigators. In validation, progression to ophthalmopathy was predicted by the model with 70.59% sensitivity and roughly 76% specificity, a median of roughly six months before onset. A 13 V-J signature model separated ophthalmopathy from stable hyperthyroidism, with approximately 87% sensitivity and 81.08% specificity in cross-validation and 80%/75% in testing.

TCR beta CDR3 regions were amplified from RNA transcripts. The first round of RT-PCR for the TCR CDR3 was performed with the HTBI primer set and the Qiagen OneStep RT-PCR kit. Libraries were constructed in a second round of multiplex PCR, after which size selection and purification were performed. Sequencing of the libraries was done on an Illumina HiSeq2000 using paired-end 100 bp reads. The authors processed their data as follows. SOAPnuke was used to process the raw data, removing reads that contained adapters or uncalled bases, had a mean Phred below 15, or lacked an exact match to the constant primer or identifier. High-quality paired reads were merged using COPE v1.2.5, and each unique nucleotide sequence was defined as a clonotype. Clonotypes were aligned to IMGT TRBV, TRBD and TRBJ reference segments using MiTCR v1.1. Only V-J combinations with frequency above 0.0001, covering approximately 99% of repertoires, were analysed. The TCS score was defined as the ratio of F50 (clonal expansion) to E x V (chaos), calculated using BLOSUM62-based TCRdist between CDR3 peptides within each V-J. Welch's t-statistics and random forest reduced around 510 V-J features to about 13, which were used in a naive Bayes classifier (R e1071). TCRdb reworked the public reads: Q25 trimming with fastp, MiXCR clone assembly, productive beta chains retained. Merged by CDR3 protein, the rows form single entries marked with the most common genes and DNA. The authors' filters were not applied to this entry. This sample holds approximately 480,000 distinct CDR3 sequences; around 21% were observed only once. The ten largest clones add up to approximately 25% of the sample.

The germline V gene encodes CDR1 MNHEY and CDR2 SVGAGI. The CDR3, cysteine through phenylalanine, is 13 amino acids long. The only DNA kept is the CDR3, 39 bases in frame from the first base. Cut back by 2 bases and 6 bases, the V and J ends lie 7 bases apart. As for this clonotype: Its antigen has not been determined. Base qualities are missing; no much larger clone stands one base away.

This TCR was recovered from a man younger than 35 with Graves' hyperthyroidism. The sample comprised blood. The receptor chain draws on TRBV6-5 and TRBJ2-2; the D gene remains uncertain. This receptor carries the CDR3 CASSYLPSGELFF. The DNA sequence is given as TGTGCCAGCAGTTACCTCCCCTCCGGGGAGCTGTTTTTT.